What follows describes a single TCR beta chain. The antigen it recognizes is unknown. The input lacks base qualities; no much larger clone sits a single base away. In total, approximately 700 healthy bone marrow donors made up the cohort. At the time of sampling, all cohort members were nominally healthy, though unrecorded immune exposures were likely present. The donor was CMV seronegative and belonged to the group of several hundred seronegative cohort members. A peripheral blood sample was provided by each donor, and peripheral blood mononuclear cells were used for TCR beta sequencing. Genomic DNA was extracted from the blood cell samples with the Qiagen DNeasy Blood Extraction Kit. The source of the sample is a study of cytomegalovirus exposure and HLA in healthy donors (dated by TCRdb to the late 2010s). About the investigation overall: According to an earlier analysis of 450 to 650 of the donors, about 170 million T cells yielded roughly 110 million unique TCR beta sequences and approximately 280 Gb of sequence data. Rather than using new phenotypic data, the later analysis identified candidate immune exposures from TCR beta sequences and from how often those sequences occurred across donors. Approximately 300 gigabases of sequencing data and tens of millions of unique TCR sequences were included in an early release covering several hundred HLA-typed donors. To decide whether each TCR beta V gene segment behaved as functional or pseudogenic, an earlier analysis of over 500 of the donors relied on high-throughput TCR beta sequencing. A later analysis re-examined previously published TCR beta repertoires from roughly 720 donors and added high-resolution HLA genotyping to investigate patterns of TCR occurrence. Class I and class II HLA loci were covered by the typing at four-digit resolution. Using immunosequencing, the study profiled T cell repertoires from around 680 subjects and related those repertoires to cytomegalovirus serostatus. On average, 235,054 unique TCR beta nucleotide sequences were sequenced per donor among about 400 genotyped donors of the cohort, with approximately 18% of those sequences being non-productive. Donor age, sex, ethnicity and CMV serostatus were compiled together with the repertoire data. Every discovery cohort repertoire had been produced on one sequencing platform. A later genetic analysis took genome-wide SNP genotypes for about 65% of the 666 donors and used that subset as a discovery cohort. Of the roughly 400 genotyped donors, roughly 85% fell in the genetic ancestry cluster associated with self-reported Caucasian donors. Besides the first cohort of some 670 subjects, a separate validation cohort made up of 120 different subjects was used. Typing coverage varied by locus: about 629-630 donors for A, B, C, DRB1 and DQB1; under 550 for DQA1; 600 to 610 for DPA1; approximately 490 for DPB1. High-throughput TCR immunosequencing, statistical association of individual TCRs with disease status, and machine learning were combined to predict cytomegalovirus infection status. The aim of the study was to test whether cataloging public T cell receptors could identify signatures of past pathogen exposure. Because of strong linkage in the cohort, a handful of DR-DQ haplotypes were treated as single units for association and clustering. General conclusions and limits of the study: In a later analysis, several top co-occurrence clusters were reported to appear linked to parvovirus B19, influenza, CMV and Epstein-Barr virus. The study listed 150 to 200 TCR beta chains as associated with cytomegalovirus. Sequencing depth was assumed to be roughly uniform across donors in the presence/absence analyses, though that assumption may not hold. Specific HLA alleles were associated with 15,000 to 20,000 TCR beta sequences at a false discovery rate of 0.05 in a later analysis. In vitro tests confirmed that a few of the cytomegalovirus-associated TCR beta chains recognize cytomegalovirus antigens. The 87-base-pair reads could not distinguish some IMGT-functional V segments, including TRBV6-2 and TRBV6-3, so those segments were excluded. In a later analysis, HLA-associated TCR beta chains showed more clonal expansion and lower generation probabilities than non-associated chains that were equally common. The authors suggested that the approach could potentially be generalized to other disease states and immunological phenotypes. An association between a missense DCLRE1C variant and V-gene and J-gene trimming of TCR beta chains was found in a later genetic analysis and replicated in an independent cohort. Because counts were too low, approximately 18 rarely observed V segments, including chromosome 9 orphons, were excluded from the earlier analysis of 587 of the donors. Assigning TCR associations to individual alleles was difficult when HLA alleles, especially DR and DQ, strongly co-occurred. A cluster of highly shared sequence variants was judged likely to represent a technical artifact of the sequencing pipeline. Correlated functional status among segregating V segments might be attributable to linkage disequilibrium, but an unknown experimental factor could not be ruled out. In a later analysis, TCR association rates were found to vary across HLA loci, with the most associated TCRs seen for DRB1 alleles and the fewest for HLA-C alleles. A further reported finding was that TCR beta sequences accurately predicted the HLA-A and HLA-B alleles for most subjects in the first cohort. According to a later analysis, most CMV-associated TCR beta chains appeared to be HLA-restricted, and the HLA associations seemed to be driven largely by CMV exposure. HLA typing was unavailable for some donors at each locus, so association tests used only the typed subset. Broadly in line with IMGT annotations, most TCR beta V segments showed up in productive rearrangements about 87% or about 30% of the time in an earlier analysis of several hundred of the donors. This cohort had only TCR beta chains sequenced, and the lack of alpha or paired-chain data limited which features could be detected. For the cohort, immune exposure information was limited to CMV serostatus. Most TCR sequences were seen in very few donors, while some public TCRs were found in many individuals. A later genetic analysis reported fewer N-insertions in productive TCRs among donors in an Asian-associated ancestry cluster than the roughly 620-donor mean. Cytomegalovirus status was reported to be diagnosed by the classifier with high specificity and sensitivity in both the original and validation cohorts.

Receptor libraries were prepared by the immunoSEQ multiplex PCR assay. The multiplex PCR relied on a mix of 60 forward primers for TCR Vbeta segments and 13 reverse primers for TCR Jbeta segments. Amplification of the CDR3 region of rearranged TCR beta genes was performed with a multiplex PCR assay on genomic DNA. Amplified TCR beta libraries were sequenced as 87-base-pair reads on the Illumina HiSeq System. As for the original processing: In a later analysis, around 80 million unique TCR beta chains were counted across the approximately 620 repertoires, and approximately 9.9 million of these chains were shared by at least two donors. A nearest-neighbor algorithm error-corrected the raw reads and collapsed the reads into unique sequences, merging closely related sequences to remove PCR and sequencing errors. Alignment of CDR3 sequences to IMGT reference sequences was used to assign V, D and J gene segments. For a sequence to be retained, at least a six-nucleotide match to both a V gene segment and a J gene segment was required. A rearrangement counted as productive if the CDR3 had no stop codons and remained in frame with V and J, and every other rearrangement counted as non-productive. CDR3 was defined according to IMGT convention as the region running from the second conserved V-encoded cysteine to the conserved J-encoded phenylalanine. Sequences without an unambiguous match to a single V gene segment were excluded from the earlier analysis of about 600 of the donors. In an earlier analysis of around 600 of the donors, V segments were called functional above 56.7% productive rearrangements and were called segregating when the between-donor standard deviation exceeded 5%. A statistical classification framework was developed to diagnose cytomegalovirus status using the catalog of TCR beta chain sequences. A later analysis assigned V and J genes by comparing TCR nucleotide sequences with IMGT/GENE-DB human TR gene sequences. A later analysis assigned CDR3 sequences and most-parsimonious VDJ recombination scenarios with the TCRdist pipeline. In a later analysis, each TCR beta chain was defined by its CDR3 amino acid sequence together with its V-gene family, and reads without a unique V-gene family were excluded. In a later analysis, 450 to 600 highly shared, low-generation-probability nucleotide sequences were removed to address suspected cross-contamination and a sequencing artifact. In a later analysis, a clonal expansion index for each public chain was calculated from normalized within-repertoire ranks of inferred template counts. A later analysis computed generation probabilities with a VDJ recombination model fitted to out-of-frame rearrangements, and checked the results against IGoR. In a later analysis, TCR-TCR, TCR-HLA and TCR-CMV co-occurrence was scored with hypergeometric tests, and a repertoire-size bias correction was applied to TCR pairs. False discovery rates were estimated in a later analysis by permuting HLA or CMV assignments 20 times. In a later analysis, co-occurring TCRs were grouped with DBSCAN, and TCRdist sequence similarity was added when clustering was performed within HLA-allele-positive subsets. Repertoires with fewer than 30,000 or more than 120,000 public chains, plus five repertoires with anomalous nucleotide sharing, were excluded from co-occurrence clustering. TCRdb took this table from immuneACCESS and kept in-frame rearrangements with V and J called. Such tables lack part of the clones; where checked against another copy, unresolved V genes explain under half of the gap, and the rest is unexplained. That table is the source of V, J and clone size, and D and trimming were worked out from the DNA. This sample comprises roughly 290,000 clones, about 87% of them detected only once. The ten largest account for 2% to 3% of the sample.

The CDR3 measures 16 amino acids from cysteine to phenylalanine. Only the CDR3 DNA is retained, 48 bases long and in frame from the first base. For this chain, trimming is 5 bases at the V end and 7 bases at the J end, and the number of junction bases without a gene match is 13. According to the germline V gene (reference sequence), CDR1 reads MNHNY and CDR2 reads SVGAGI. The source is a woman between 18 and 29 years old in good health and CMV-seronegative. What was sequenced was PBMCs. The chain links TRBV6-6 with TRBJ2-1, with 8 bases matching TRBD2. The bases are TGTGCCAGCAGTAACCATCCGGGGGGGCCAGGGAATGAGCAGTTCTTC. It codes for CASSNHPGGPGNEQFF.